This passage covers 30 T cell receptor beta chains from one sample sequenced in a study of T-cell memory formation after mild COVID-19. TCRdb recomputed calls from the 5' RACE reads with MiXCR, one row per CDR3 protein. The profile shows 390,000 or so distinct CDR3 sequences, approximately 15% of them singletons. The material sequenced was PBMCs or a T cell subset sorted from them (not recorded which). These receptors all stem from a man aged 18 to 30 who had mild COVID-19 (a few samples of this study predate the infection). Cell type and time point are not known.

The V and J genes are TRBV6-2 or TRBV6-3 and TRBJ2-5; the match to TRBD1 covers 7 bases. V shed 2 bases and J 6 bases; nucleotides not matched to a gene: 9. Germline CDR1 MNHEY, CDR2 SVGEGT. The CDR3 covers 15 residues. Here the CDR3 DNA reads TGTGCCAGCAGTTACCTAGACAGGGAAGGACAGACCCAGTACTTC. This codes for CASSYLDREGQTQYF.

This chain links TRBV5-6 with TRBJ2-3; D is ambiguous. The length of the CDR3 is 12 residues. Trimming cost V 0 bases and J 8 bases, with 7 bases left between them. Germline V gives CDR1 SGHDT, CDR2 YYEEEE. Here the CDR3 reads CASSLGRGTQYF. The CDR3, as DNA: TGTGCCAGCAGCTTGGGGCGAGGTACGCAGTATTTT.

CDR3 nucleotides: TGCAGCGTTGCAGGGGGCTCTGGGGCCAACGTCCTGACTTTC. Protein product: CSVAGGSGANVLTF. The chain couples TRBV29-1 to TRBJ2-6; 7 bases agree with TRBD1. Trimming removed 4 bases from V and 0 bases from J; junction bases left unmatched: 0. The germline CDR1 and CDR2 sequences are SQVTM and ANQGSEA. The CDR3 runs 14 residues. The complete variable domain, with remaining parts taken from reference TRBV29-1 and TRBJ2-6, reads SAVISQKPSRDICQRGTSLTIQCQVDSQVTMMFWYRQQPGQSLTLIATANQGSEATYESGFVIDKFPISRPNLTFSTLTVSNMSPEDSSIYLCSVAGGSGANVLTFGAGSRLTVL.

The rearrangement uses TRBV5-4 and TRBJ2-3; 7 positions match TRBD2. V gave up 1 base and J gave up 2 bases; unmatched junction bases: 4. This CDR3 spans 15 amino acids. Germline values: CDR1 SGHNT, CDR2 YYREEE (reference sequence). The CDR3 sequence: CASSLWGGITDTQYF. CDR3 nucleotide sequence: TGTGCCAGCAGCTTGTGGGGGGGGATCACAGATACGCAGTATTTT.

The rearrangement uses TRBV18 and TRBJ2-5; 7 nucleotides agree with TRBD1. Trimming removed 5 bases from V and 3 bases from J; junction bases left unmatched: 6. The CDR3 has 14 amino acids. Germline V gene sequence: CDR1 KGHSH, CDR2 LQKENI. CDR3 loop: CASSSRGNKETQYF. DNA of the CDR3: TGTGCCAGCTCATCCAGGGGGAACAAAGAGACCCAGTACTTC.

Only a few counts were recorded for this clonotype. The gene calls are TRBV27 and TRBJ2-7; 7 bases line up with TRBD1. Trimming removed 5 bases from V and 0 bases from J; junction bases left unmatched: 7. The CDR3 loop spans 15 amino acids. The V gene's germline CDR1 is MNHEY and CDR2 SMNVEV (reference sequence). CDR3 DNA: TGTGCCAGCAGTACGACAGGGTGGATCTCCTACGAGCAGTACTTC. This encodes CASSTTGWISYEQYF.

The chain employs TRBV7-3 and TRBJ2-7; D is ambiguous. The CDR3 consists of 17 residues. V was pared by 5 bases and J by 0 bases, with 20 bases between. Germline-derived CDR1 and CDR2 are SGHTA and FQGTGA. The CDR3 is CASSPIVSHSVSYEQYV. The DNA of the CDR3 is TGTGCCAGCAGCCCGATAGTATCGCACAGCGTCTCCTACGAGCAGTACGTC.

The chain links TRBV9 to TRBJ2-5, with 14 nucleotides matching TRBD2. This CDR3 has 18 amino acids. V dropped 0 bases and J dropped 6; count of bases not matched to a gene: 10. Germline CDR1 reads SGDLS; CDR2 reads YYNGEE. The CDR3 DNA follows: TGTGCCAGCAGCGTAGATCCCGGGACTAGCGGGGGCCTGAAGACCCAGTACTTC. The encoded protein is CASSVDPGTSGGLKTQYF.

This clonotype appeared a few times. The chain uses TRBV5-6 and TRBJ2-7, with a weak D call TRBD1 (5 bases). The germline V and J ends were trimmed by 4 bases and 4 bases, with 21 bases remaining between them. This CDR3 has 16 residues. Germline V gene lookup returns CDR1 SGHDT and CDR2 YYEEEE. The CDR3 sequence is CASSRPSLSRAYEQYF. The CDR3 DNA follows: TGTGCCAGCAGCCGGCCATCTCTTTCCAGGGCGTACGAGCAGTACTTC.

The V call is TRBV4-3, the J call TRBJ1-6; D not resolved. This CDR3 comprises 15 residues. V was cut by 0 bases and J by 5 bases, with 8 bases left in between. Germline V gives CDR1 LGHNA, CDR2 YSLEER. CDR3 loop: CASSQETADNSPLHF. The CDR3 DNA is TGCGCCAGCAGCCAAGAAACGGCAGATAATTCACCCCTCCACTTT.

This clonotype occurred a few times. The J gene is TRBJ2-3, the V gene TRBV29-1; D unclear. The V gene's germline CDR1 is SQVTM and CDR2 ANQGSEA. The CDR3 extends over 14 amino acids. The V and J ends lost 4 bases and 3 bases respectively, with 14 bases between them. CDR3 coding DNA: TGCAGCGTTGCTACAGCGAAACCAACAGATACGCAGTATTTT. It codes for CSVATAKPTDTQYF.

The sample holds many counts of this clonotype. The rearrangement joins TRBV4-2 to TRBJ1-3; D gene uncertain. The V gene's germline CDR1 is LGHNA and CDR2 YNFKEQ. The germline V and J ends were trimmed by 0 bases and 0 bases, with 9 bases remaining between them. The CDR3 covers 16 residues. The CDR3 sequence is CASSQELVRSGNTIYF. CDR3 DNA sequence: TGTGCCAGCAGCCAAGAGTTAGTTCGCTCTGGAAACACCATATATTTT.

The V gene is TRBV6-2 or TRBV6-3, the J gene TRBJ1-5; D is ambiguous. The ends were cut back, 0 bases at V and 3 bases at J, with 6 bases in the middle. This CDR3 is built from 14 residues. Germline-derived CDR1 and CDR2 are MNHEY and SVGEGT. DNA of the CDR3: TGTGCCAGCAGTTACTCGGACTACAATCAGCCCCAGCATTTT. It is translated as CASSYSDYNQPQHF.

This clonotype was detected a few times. CDR3 loop: CASSLRTGGEGGANVLTF. Written as DNA, the CDR3 is TGCGCCAGCAGCCTACGGACAGGGGGAGAAGGTGGGGCCAACGTCCTGACTTTC. This rearrangement joins TRBV4-3 to TRBJ2-6, with 10 bases identical to TRBD1. The CDR3 runs 18 residues. Per the germline V gene, CDR1 is LGHNA and CDR2 is YSLEER. The J segment lost 3 bases and the V segment lost 4 bases, leaving 9 bases of the junction unmatched.

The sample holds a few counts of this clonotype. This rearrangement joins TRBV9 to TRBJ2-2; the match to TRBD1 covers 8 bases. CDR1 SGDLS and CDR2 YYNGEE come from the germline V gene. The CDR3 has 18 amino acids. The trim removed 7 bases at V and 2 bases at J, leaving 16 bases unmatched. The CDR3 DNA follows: TGTGCCAGCGGGTTGGGCCAGGGGGCATTTCCTAACACCGGGGAGCTGTTTTTT. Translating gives CASGLGQGAFPNTGELFF. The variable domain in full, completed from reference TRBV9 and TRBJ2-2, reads DSGVTQTPKHLITATGQRVTLRCSPRSGDLSVYWYQQSLDQGLQFLIQYYNGEERAKGNILERFSAQQFPDLHSELNLSSLELGDSALYFCASGLGQGAFPNTGELFFGEGSRLTVL.

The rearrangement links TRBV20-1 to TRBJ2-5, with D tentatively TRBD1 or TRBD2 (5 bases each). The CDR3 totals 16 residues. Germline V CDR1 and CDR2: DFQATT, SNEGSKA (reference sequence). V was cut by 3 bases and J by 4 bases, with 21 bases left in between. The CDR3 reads CSARPPLRDGRETQYF. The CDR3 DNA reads TGCAGTGCTAGGCCCCCACTCCGGGACGGAAGAGAGACCCAGTACTTC.

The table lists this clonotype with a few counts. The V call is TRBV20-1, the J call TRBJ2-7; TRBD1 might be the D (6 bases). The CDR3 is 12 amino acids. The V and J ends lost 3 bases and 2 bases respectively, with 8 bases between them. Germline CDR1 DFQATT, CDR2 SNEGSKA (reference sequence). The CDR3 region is CSASDRPYEQYF. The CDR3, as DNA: TGCAGTGCTAGTGACAGGCCCTACGAGCAGTACTTC.

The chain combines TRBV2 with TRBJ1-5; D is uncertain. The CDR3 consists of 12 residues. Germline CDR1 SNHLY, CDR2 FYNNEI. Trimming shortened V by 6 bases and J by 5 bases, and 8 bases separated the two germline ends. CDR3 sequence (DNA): TGTGCCAGCAGAACGAGCTATCAGCCCCAGCATTTT. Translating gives CASRTSYQPQHF.

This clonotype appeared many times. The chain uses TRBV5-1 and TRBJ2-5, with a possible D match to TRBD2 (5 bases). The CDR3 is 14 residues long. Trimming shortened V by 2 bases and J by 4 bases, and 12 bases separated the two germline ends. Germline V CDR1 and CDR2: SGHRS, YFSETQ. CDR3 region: CASSFLRRGETQYF. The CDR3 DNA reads TGCGCCAGCAGCTTTTTACGACGGGGAGAGACCCAGTACTTC.

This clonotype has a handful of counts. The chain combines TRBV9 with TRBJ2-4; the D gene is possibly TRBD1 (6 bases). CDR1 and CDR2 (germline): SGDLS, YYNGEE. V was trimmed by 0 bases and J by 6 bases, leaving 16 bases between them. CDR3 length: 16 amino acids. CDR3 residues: CASSVAPAARGNIQYF. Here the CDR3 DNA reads TGTGCCAGCAGCGTAGCCCCGGCGGCCAGGGGAAACATTCAGTACTTC.

In DNA, the CDR3 is TGTGCCAGCAGCTTAGGCAGCGGGGGGGCTGAAGCTTTCTTT. It translates to CASSLGSGGAEAFF. V usage is TRBV7-9 and J usage is TRBJ1-1, with TRBD1 as a possible D gene (5 bases). Looked up from germline, CDR1 is SEHNR and CDR2 is FQNEAQ (reference sequence). This CDR3 is built from 14 residues. The ends were cut back, 1 base at V and 6 bases at J, with 12 bases in the middle.

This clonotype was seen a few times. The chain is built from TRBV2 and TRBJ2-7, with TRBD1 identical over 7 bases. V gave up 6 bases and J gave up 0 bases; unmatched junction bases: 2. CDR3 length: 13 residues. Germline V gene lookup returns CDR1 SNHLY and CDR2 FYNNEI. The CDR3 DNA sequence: TGTGCCAGCAGAGGGACAGTCTCCTACGAGCAGTACGTC. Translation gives CASRGTVSYEQYV.

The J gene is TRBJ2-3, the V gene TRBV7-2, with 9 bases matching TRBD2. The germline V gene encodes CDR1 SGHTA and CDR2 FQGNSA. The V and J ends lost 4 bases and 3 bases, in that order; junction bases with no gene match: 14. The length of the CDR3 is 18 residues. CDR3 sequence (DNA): TGTGCCAGCAGCTACATAGGGCTGGGACTAGCTCGTACAGATACGCAGTATTTT. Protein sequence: CASSYIGLGLARTDTQYF.

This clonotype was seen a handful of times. The CDR3, as DNA: TGCGCCAGCAGCATCATCGGGACTTACCAAGAGACCCAGTACTTC. Its translation is CASSIIGTYQETQYF. The chain carries TRBV5-1 and TRBJ2-5, with a possible D match to TRBD2 (6 bases). Germline V CDR1 and CDR2: SGHRS, YFSETQ. Trimming stripped 4 bases from V and 0 bases from J, with 13 bases between. The CDR3 runs to 15 residues.

The CDR3 DNA sequence: TGTGCCAGCAGGGGGACTAGCGGGGGTCGGGAGTTCTTC. It specifies CASRGTSGGREFF. This chain joins TRBV7-6 and TRBJ2-1, with 14 bases lining up with TRBD2. The V segment lost 6 bases and the J segment 14 bases; nucleotides outside the gene matches: 6. Germline V CDR1 and CDR2: SGHVS, FNYEAQ. The CDR3 has 13 residues.

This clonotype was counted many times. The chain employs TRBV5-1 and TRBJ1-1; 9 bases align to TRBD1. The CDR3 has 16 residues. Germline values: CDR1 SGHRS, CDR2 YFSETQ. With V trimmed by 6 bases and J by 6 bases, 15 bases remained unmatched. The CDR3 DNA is TGCGCCAGCACCCAATTCTCGGGACAGGGTAACTCTGAAGCTTTCTTT. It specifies CASTQFSGQGNSEAFF.

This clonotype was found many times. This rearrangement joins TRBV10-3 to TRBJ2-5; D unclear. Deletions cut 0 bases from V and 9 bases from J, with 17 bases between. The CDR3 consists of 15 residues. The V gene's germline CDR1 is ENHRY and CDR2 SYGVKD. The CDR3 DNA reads TGTGCCATCAGTGAGTCGAAGGACCTACCCGAGTCCCAGTACTTC. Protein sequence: CAISESKDLPESQYF.

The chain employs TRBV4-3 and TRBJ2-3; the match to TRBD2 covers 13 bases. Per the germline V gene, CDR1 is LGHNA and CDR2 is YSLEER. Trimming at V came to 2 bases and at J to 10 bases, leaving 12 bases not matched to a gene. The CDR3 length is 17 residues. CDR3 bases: TGCGCCAGCAGCCAACCGCCACTAGCGGGGGGGCAAAATCCGCAGTATTTT. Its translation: CASSQPPLAGGQNPQYF.

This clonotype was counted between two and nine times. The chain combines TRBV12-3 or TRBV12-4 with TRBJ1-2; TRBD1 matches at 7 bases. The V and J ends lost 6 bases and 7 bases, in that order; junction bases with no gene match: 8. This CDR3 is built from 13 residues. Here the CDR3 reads CASRLGGLGGYTF. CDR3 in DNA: TGTGCCAGCAGGCTAGGGGGCCTCGGTGGCTACACCTTC.

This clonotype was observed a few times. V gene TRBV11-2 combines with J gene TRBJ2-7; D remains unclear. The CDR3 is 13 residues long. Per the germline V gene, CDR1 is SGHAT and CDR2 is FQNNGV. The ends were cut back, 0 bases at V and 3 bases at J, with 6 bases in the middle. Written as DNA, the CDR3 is TGTGCCAGCAGCTTAGAGTATCACTACGAGCAGTACTTC. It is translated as CASSLEYHYEQYF.